This T cell receptor beta chain is drawn from a study of cytomegalovirus exposure and HLA in healthy donors. The PCR employed 60 Vbeta primers together with 13 Jbeta primers. Produced via immunoSEQ multiplex PCR; TCRdb's table is partial and in-frame only. With more than 45,000 clones in the sample, the ten largest clones hold 10% to 15%. CDR3 size: 14 residues. Germline V gene sequence: CDR1 SGHRS, CDR2 YFSETQ. Details on this clone: Antigen unknown. A read error may account for a junction end that differs from germline.

Study-level points and caveats: In vitro, three CMV-associated chains proved specific for CMV antigens. Immune exposure information available was restricted to CMV serostatus. There were some public TCRs occurring in many donors, but most TCR sequences were rare.

The TCR sequence derives from a woman aged 60 to 75 in good health and CMV-seropositive. The chain links TRBV5-1 to TRBJ2-7; 7 nucleotides agree with TRBD2. Material: PBMCs. The CDR3 is CASSLAGGEYEQSF. The DNA of the CDR3 is TGCGCCAGCAGCTTGGCGGGGGGAGAATACGAGCAGTCCTTC.